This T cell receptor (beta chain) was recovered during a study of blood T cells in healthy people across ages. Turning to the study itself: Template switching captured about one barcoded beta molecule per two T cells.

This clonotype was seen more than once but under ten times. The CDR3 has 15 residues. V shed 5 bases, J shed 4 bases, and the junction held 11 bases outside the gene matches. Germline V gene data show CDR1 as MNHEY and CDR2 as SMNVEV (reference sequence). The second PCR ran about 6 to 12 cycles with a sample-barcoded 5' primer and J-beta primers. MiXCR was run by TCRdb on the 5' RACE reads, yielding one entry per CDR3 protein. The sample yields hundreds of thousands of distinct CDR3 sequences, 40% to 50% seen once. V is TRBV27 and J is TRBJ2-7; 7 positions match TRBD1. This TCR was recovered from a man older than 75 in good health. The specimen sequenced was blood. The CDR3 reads CASSPSGTVYYEQYF. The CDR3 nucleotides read TGTGCCAGCAGTCCGTCTGGGACAGTCTATTACGAGCAGTACTTC.